This TCR beta chain appears in the sequencing data of a study of cytomegalovirus exposure and HLA in healthy donors. Study-level points and caveats: There were reportedly fewer N-insertions in an Asian-associated ancestry cluster than the approximately 670-donor mean, in a later analysis. A prior analysis recorded that most TCR beta V segments were productive about 87% or about 30% of the time. A link between a missense DCLRE1C variant and TCR beta V- and J-gene trimming emerged from a later analysis.

Concerning this clone itself: Antigen unknown.

CDR3 size: 16 residues. In germline, CDR1 is GTSNPN, CDR2 SVGIG (reference sequence). With 3 bases clipped from V and 4 bases from J, the junction kept 12 bases outside the gene matches. This PCR relied on a set of 60 Vbeta primers and 13 Jbeta primers. Some clones are missing from TCRdb's copy, which holds only in-frame ones; the method was immunoSEQ multiplex PCR. The sample carries more than 150,000 clones, roughly 90% recorded once. The clonotype comes from a girl in the first two years of life in good health and CMV-seronegative. This chain joins TRBV30 and TRBJ2-7; 10 bases agree with TRBD1. Material for sequencing was PBMCs. In DNA, the CDR3 is TGTGCCTGGAGGCAAAGATTGGGACAGGGGAATTACGAGCAGTACTTC. This encodes CAWRQRLGQGNYEQYF.